This T cell receptor (beta chain) derives from a study of cytomegalovirus exposure and HLA in healthy donors. Worth noting for this clone: A read error may produce the germline difference seen at one junction end.

Both 60 Vbeta primers and 13 Jbeta primers went into the PCR. The protocol was immunoSEQ multiplex PCR, while the TCRdb copy is restricted to in-frame clones and leaves out a portion. Its listing shows some 200,000 clones. The CDR3 spans 13 residues. From germline, CDR1 is SEHNR and CDR2 FQNEAQ (reference sequence). The receptor comes from a boy younger than 18 in good health and CMV-seronegative. Sample: PBMCs. This rearrangement joins TRBV7-9 to TRBJ2-7; 9 nucleotides line up with TRBD1. CDR3 in DNA: TGTACCAGCAGTTTGGACAGGGGCTACGAGCAGTACTTC. This translates into CTSSLDRGYEQYF.